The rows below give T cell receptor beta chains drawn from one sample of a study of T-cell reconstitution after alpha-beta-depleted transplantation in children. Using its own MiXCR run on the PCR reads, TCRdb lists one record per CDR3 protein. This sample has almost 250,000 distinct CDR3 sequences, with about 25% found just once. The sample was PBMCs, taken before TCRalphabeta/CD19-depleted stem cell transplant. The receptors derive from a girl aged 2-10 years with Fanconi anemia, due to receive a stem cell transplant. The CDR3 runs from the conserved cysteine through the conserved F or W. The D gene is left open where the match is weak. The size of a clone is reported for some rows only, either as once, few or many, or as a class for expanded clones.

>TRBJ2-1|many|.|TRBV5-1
CASSLLGVRYNEQFF
TGCGCCAGCAGCTTGCTGGGTGTCCGGTACAATGAGCAGTTCTTC
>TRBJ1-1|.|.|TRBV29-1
CSAHGASRGNTEAFF
TGCAGCGCCCACGGGGCCTCCCGAGGGAACACTGAAGCTTTCTTT
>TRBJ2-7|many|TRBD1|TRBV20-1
CSARDSLSYEQYF
TGCAGTGCCCGGGACAGCCTCTCCTACGAGCAGTACTTC
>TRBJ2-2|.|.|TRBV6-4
CASSDSTAGELFF
TGTGCCAGCAGTGACTCGACAGCCGGGGAGCTGTTTTTT
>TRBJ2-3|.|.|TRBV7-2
CASSRRFTDTQYF
TGTGCCAGCAGCCGCCGCTTCACAGATACGCAGTATTTT
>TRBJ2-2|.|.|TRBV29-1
CSVETRTGELFF
TGCAGCGTTGAAACCCGCACCGGGGAGCTGTTTTTT
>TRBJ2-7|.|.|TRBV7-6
CASSLFEVSNEQYF
TGTGCCAGCAGCTTATTCGAGGTGTCGAACGAGCAGTACTTC
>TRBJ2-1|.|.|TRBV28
CASSLPRGRGFF
TGTGCCAGCAGTTTGCCTCGGGGGCGCGGGTTCTTC
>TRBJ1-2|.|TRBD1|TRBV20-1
CSARDPDRGKYGYTF
TGCAGTGCTAGAGACCCGGACAGGGGGAAATATGGCTACACCTTC
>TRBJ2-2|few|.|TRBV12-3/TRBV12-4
CASRGRPDPTGELFF
TGTGCCAGCAGAGGAAGGCCGGACCCTACCGGGGAGCTGTTTTTT
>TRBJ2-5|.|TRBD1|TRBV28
CASSPMGQGKETQYF
TGTGCCAGCAGCCCCATGGGACAGGGAAAGGAGACCCAGTACTTC
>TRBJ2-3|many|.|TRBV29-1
CSVTALNTDTQYF
TGCAGCGTTACGGCACTGAACACAGATACGCAGTATTTT
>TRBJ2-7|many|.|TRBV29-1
CSVAGGGFPQYF
TGCAGCGTTGCAGGGGGAGGTTTCCCGCAGTACTTC
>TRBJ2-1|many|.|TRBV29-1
CSVAGQRSSYNEQFF
TGCAGCGTTGCTGGACAGCGGAGCTCCTACAATGAGCAGTTCTTC
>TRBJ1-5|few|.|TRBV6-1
CASSEDISRNQPQHF
TGTGCCAGCAGTGAGGACATCTCTCGCAATCAGCCCCAGCATTTT
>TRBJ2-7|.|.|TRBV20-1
CSAPRAGSYEQYF
TGCAGTGCCCCGAGGGCCGGATCCTACGAGCAGTACTTC
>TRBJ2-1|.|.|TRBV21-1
CASSKIASPSYNEQFF
TGTGCCAGCAGCAAAATCGCCAGCCCCTCCTACAATGAGCAGTTCTTC
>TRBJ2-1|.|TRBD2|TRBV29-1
CSVEVASGTREQFF
TGCAGCGTTGAAGTGGCTAGCGGGACACGTGAGCAGTTCTTC
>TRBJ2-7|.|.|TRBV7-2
CASSLVRYEQYF
TGTGCCAGCAGCTTAGTTCGATACGAGCAGTACTTC
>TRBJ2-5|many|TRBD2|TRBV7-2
CASSPGLAGGQETQYF
TGTGCCAGCAGCCCAGGACTAGCGGGAGGGCAAGAGACCCAGTACTTC
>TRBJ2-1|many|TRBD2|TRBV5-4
CASSLGGTSGRSSYNEQFF
TGTGCCAGCAGCTTGGGGGGGACTAGCGGGCGAAGCTCCTACAATGAGCAGTTCTTC
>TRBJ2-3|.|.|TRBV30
CARGPGPRGPSTDTQYF
TGTGCCAGGGGCCCCGGCCCCAGGGGACCTAGCACAGATACGCAGTATTTT
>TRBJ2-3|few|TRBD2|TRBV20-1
CSARREGFTDTQYF
TGCAGTGCTAGGCGGGAGGGGTTCACAGATACGCAGTATTTT
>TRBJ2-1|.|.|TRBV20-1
CSARVPGEQFF
TGCAGTGCTAGAGTTCCGGGCGAGCAGTTCTTC
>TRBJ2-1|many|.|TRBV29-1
CSVEMEQFF
TGCAGCGTTGAAATGGAGCAGTTCTTC
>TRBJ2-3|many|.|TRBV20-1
CSARDRVSATDTQYF
TGCAGTGCTAGAGATCGGGTTAGCGCCACAGATACGCAGTATTTT
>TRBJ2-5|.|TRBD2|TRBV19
CASSITGLAFQETQYF
TGTGCCAGTAGTATCACGGGACTAGCGTTCCAAGAGACCCAGTACTTC
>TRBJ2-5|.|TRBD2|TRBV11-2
CASSLKGGMGLAIPLVTQYF
TGTGCCAGCAGCTTAAAAGGGGGAATGGGACTAGCAATCCCATTGGTGACCCAGTACTTC
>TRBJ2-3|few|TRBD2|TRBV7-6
CASRVTSGGVDTQYF
TGTGCCAGCAGAGTAACTAGCGGAGGAGTGGATACGCAGTATTTT
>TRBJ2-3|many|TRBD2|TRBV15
CATSRDRRLAGGTDTQYF
TGTGCCACCAGCAGAGATCGCCGACTAGCGGGGGGCACAGATACGCAGTATTTT
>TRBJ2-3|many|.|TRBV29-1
CSVGLLRVGTDTQYF
TGCAGCGTTGGCCTCTTACGGGTAGGGACAGATACGCAGTATTTT
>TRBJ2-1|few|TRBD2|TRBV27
CASSSTGLAGNEQFF
TGTGCCAGCAGTTCGACGGGACTAGCGGGAAATGAGCAGTTCTTC
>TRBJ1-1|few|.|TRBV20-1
CSASKEGGDTEAFF
TGCAGTGCTAGTAAGGAGGGAGGGGACACTGAAGCTTTCTTT
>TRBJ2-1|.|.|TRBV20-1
CSARDREGVYNEQFF
TGCAGTGCTAGAGACCGGGAAGGAGTCTACAATGAGCAGTTCTTC
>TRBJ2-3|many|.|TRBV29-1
CSVGLATDTQYF
TGCAGCGTTGGGCTAGCCACAGATACGCAGTATTTT
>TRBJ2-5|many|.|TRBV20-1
CSALSAQQQETQYF
TGCAGTGCCCTTAGCGCACAGCAACAAGAGACCCAGTACTTC
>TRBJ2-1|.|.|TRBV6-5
CASSYDRLPSYNEQFF
TGTGCCAGCAGTTACGATAGGCTTCCCTCCTACAATGAGCAGTTCTTC
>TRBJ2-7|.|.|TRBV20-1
CSARVVSSYEQYF
TGCAGTGCTAGAGTCGTTAGCTCCTACGAGCAGTACTTC
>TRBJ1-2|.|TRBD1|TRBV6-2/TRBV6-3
CASSYLAWTGGNYGYTF
TGTGCCAGCAGTTACCTCGCGTGGACAGGGGGAAACTATGGCTACACCTTC
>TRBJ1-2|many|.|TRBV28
CASSLGRPYYGYTF
TGTGCCAGCAGTTTAGGACGCCCTTACTATGGCTACACCTTC
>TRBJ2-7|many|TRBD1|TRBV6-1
CASSRDRVYEQYF
TGTGCCAGCAGTCGGGACAGGGTTTACGAGCAGTACTTC
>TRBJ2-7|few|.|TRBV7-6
CASSLGQPPYEQYF
TGTGCCAGCAGCTTGGGGCAGCCTCCCTACGAGCAGTACTTC
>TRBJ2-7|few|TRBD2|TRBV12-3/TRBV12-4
CASSLWGRGAGGSYEQYF
TGTGCCAGCAGTTTGTGGGGTAGAGGAGCGGGAGGCTCCTACGAGCAGTACTTC
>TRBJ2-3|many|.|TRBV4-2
CASSPLRVDTQYF
TGTGCCAGCAGCCCCCTCCGGGTAGATACGCAGTATTTT
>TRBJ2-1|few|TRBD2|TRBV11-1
CASNLPESSGSPSSYNEQFF
TGTGCCAGCAACCTCCCCGAGTCTAGCGGGAGTCCAAGCTCCTACAATGAGCAGTTCTTC
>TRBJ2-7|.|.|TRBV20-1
CSAQGRTSYEQYF
TGCAGTGCGCAGGGACGGACCTCCTACGAGCAGTACTTC
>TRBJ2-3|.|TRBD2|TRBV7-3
CASSLRGRAVNTQYF
TGTGCCAGCAGCTTAAGGGGGAGGGCGGTAAATACGCAGTATTTT